The T cell receptor beta chain under discussion was sequenced for a study of T cells in Graves' hyperthyroidism and ophthalmopathy. Study results and caveats: Stable hyperthyroidism was told apart from ophthalmopathy by a model built on 13 V-J features. Most clonotypes expanded in the thyroid (above 0.001) were also present in blood.

Clinical symptoms, serum thyroxine, TRAb, thyroid ultrasound and orbital computed tomography established diagnosis. The source material, RNA transcripts, was used to amplify TCR beta CDR3 regions. The HTBI set primed first-round TCR CDR3 RT-PCR. TCRdb reprocessed the multiplex PCR reads with MiXCR, giving one entry per CDR3 protein. The sample has around 620,000 distinct CDR3 sequences; about half are singletons. This clonotype was picked up a small number of times. Its specificity is not known. CDR3 length equals 15 residues. Unmatched junction bases numbered 7, after V lost 8 bases and J lost 1 base. Germline V lookup: CDR1 MRHNA, CDR2 SNTAGT.

The sequenced material came from peripheral blood or thyroid tissue (not recorded which). J is TRBJ1-1 and V is TRBV6-4; 10 bases map to TRBD1. This sequence originates from an adult woman with Graves' disease, either hyperthyroidism or ophthalmopathy (not recorded which). Here the CDR3 reads CASSPRQGANTEAFF. Written as DNA, the CDR3 is TGTGCCAGCTCACCCCGACAGGGGGCGAACACTGAAGCTTTCTTT.